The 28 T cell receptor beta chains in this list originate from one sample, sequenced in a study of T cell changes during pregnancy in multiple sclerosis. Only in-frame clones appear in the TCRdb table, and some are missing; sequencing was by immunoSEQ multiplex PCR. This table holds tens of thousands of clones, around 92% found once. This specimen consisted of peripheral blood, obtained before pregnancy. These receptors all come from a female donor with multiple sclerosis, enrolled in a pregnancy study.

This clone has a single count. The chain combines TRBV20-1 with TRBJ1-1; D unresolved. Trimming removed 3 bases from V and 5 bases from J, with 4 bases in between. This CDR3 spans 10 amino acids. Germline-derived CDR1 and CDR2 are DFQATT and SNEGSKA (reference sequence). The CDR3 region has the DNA TGCAGTGCTAGCGGTACTGAAGCTTTCTTT. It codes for CSASGTEAFF.

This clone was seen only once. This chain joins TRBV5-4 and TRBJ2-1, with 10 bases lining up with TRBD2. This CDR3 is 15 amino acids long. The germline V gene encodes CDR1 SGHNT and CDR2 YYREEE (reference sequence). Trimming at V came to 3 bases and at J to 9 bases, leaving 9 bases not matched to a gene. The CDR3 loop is CASSSPSSGSVEQFF. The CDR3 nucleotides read TGTGCCAGCAGCTCCCCTTCTAGCGGGAGTGTTGAGCAGTTCTTC.

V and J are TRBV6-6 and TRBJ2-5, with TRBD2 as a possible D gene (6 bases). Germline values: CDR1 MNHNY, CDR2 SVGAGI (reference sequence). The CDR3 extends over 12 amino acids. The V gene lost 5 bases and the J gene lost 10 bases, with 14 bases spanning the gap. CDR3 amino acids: CASSVPGGVQYF. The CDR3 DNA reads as TGTGCCAGCAGTGTACCTGGAGGGGTCCAGTACTTC.

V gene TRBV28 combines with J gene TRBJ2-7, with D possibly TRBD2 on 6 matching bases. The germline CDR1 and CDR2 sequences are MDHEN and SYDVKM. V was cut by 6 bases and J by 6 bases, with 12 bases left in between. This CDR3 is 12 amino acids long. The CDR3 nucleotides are TGTGCCAGCAGGTCCGGGACTCCCGAGCAGTACTTC. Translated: CASRSGTPEQYF.

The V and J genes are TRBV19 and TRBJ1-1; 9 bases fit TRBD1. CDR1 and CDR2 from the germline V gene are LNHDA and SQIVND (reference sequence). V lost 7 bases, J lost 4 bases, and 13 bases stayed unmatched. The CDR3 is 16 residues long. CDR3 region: CASKAPSPTGGTEAFF. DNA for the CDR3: TGTGCCAGTAAAGCCCCGTCCCCGACAGGGGGCACTGAAGCTTTCTTT.

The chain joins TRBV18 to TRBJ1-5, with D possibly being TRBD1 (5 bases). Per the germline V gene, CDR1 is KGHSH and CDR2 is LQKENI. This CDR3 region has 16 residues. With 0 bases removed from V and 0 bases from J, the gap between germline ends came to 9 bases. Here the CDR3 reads CASSPPTGHSNQPQHF. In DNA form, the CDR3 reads TGTGCCAGCTCACCACCTACAGGTCATAGCAATCAGCCCCAGCATTTT.

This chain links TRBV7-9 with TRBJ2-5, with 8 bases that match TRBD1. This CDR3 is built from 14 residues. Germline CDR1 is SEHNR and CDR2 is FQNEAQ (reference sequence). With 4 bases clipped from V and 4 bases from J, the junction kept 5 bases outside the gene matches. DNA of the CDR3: TGTGCCAGCAGCTCTGACAGGGGTAGAGAGACCCAGTACTTC. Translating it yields CASSSDRGRETQYF.

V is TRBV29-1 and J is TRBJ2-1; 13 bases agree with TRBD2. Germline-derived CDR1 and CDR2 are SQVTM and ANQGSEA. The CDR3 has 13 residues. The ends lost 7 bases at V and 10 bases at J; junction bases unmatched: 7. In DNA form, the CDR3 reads TGCAGCGGGACTAGCGGGAGAAGATACGAGCAGTTCTTC. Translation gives CSGTSGRRYEQFF.

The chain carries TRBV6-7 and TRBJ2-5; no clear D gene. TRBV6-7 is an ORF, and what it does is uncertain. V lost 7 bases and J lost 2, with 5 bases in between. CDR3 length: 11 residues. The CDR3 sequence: CASKTQETQYF. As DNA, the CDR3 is TGTGCCAGCAAGACACAAGAGACCCAGTACTTC.

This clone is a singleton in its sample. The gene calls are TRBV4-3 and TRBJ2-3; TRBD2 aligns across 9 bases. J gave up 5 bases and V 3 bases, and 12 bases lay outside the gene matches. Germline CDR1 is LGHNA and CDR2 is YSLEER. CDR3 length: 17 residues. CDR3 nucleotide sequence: TGCGCCAGCAGCCATGACGGGACAGCGGGAGGCTTAGATACGCAGTATTTT. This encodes CASSHDGTAGGLDTQYF.

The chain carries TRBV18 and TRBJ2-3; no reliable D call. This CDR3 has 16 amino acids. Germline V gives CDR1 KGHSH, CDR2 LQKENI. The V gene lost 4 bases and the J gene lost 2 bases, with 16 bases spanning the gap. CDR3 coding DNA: TGTGCCAGCTCACTGCTGAACCAGGTGAACACAGATACGCAGTATTTT. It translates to CASSLLNQVNTDTQYF.

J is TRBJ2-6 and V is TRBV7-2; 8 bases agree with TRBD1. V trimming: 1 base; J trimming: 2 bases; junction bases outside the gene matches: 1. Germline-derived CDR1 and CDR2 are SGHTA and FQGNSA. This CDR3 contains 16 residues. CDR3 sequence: CASSLVGQAGANVLTF. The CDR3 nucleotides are TGTGCCAGCAGCTTAGTGGGACAGGCTGGGGCCAACGTCCTGACTTTC.

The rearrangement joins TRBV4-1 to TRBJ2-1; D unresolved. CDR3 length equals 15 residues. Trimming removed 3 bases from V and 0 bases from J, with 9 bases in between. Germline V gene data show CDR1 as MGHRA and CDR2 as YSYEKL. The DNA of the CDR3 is TGCGCCAGCAGCCACGACGAGGACTCCTACAATGAGCAGTTCTTC. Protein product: CASSHDEDSYNEQFF.

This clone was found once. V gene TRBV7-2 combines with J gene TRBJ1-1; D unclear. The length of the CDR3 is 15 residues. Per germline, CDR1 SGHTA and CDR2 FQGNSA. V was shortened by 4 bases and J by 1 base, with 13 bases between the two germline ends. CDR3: CASSSYGNSNTEAFF. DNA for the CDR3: TGTGCCAGCAGCTCGTACGGGAACTCGAACACTGAAGCTTTCTTT.

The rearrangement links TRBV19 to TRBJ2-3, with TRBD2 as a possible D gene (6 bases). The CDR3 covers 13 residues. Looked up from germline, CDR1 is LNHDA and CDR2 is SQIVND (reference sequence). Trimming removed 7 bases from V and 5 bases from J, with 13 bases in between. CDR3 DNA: TGTGCCAGTAAGCCCGTCGGGGGAGATACGCAGTATTTT. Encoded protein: CASKPVGGDTQYF.

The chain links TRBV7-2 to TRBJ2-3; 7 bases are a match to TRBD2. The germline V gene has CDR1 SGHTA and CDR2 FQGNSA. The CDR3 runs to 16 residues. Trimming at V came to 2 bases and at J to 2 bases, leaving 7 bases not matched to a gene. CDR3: CASSLRLAENTDTQYF. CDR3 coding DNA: TGTGCCAGCAGCTTAAGGCTAGCGGAGAACACAGATACGCAGTATTTT.

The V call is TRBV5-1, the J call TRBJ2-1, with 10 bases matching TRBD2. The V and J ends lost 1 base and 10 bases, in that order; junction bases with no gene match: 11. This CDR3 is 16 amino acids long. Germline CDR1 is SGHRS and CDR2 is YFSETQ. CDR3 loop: CASSLSRALAGAEQFF. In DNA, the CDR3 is TGCGCCAGCAGCTTGTCTAGGGCGCTAGCGGGAGCAGAGCAGTTCTTC. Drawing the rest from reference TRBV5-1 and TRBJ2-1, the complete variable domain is KAGVTQTPRYLIKTRGQQVTLSCSPISGHRSVSWYQQTPGQGLQFLFEYFSETQRNKGNFPGRFSGRQFSNSRSEMNVSTLELGDSALYLCASSLSRALAGAEQFFGPGTRLTVL.

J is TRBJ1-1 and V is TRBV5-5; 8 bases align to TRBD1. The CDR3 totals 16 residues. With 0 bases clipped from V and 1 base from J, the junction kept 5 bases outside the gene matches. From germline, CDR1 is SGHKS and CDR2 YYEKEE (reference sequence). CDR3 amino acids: CASSLGAGGGNTEAFF. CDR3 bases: TGTGCCAGCAGCTTGGGAGCAGGGGGCGGGAACACTGAAGCTTTCTTT.

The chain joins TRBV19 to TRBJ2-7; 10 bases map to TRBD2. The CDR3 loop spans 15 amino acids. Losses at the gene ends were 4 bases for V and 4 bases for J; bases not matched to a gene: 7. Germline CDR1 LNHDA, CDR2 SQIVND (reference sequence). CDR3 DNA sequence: TGTGCCAGTAGTACACCGGGACTAGCGATGTACGAGCAGTACTTC. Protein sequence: CASSTPGLAMYEQYF. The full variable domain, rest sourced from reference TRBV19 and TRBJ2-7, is DGGITQSPKYLFRKEGQNVTLSCEQNLNHDAMYWYRQDPGQGLRLIYYSQIVNDFQKGDIAEGYSVSREKKESFPLTVTSAQKNPTAFYLCASSTPGLAMYEQYFGPGTRLTVT.

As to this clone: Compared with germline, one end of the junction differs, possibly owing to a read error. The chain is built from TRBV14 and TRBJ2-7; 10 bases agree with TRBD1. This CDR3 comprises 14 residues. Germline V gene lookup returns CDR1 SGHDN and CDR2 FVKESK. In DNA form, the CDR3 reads TGTGCCAGCAGCCAAGTACCGGGACAGGGGAAAGCGCACTTC. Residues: CASSQVPGQGKAHF.

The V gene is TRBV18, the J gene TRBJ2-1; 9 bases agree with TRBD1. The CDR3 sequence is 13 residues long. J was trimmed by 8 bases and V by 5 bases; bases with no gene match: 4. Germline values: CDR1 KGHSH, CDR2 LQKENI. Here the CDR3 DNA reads TGTGCCAGCTCAGGGACAGGGTGGGATGAGCAGTTCTTC. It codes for CASSGTGWDEQFF.

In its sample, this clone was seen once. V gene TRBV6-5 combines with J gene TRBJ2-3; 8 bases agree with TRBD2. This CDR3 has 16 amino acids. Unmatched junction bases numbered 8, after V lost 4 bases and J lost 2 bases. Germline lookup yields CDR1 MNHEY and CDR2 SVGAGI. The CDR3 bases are TGTGCCAGCAGTTTAGCGGGATGGACTCCCACAGATACGCAGTATTTT. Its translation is CASSLAGWTPTDTQYF.

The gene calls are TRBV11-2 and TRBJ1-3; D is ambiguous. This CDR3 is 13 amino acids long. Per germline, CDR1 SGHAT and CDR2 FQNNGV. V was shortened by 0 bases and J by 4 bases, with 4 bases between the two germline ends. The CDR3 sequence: CASSLDLGNTIYF. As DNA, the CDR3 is TGTGCCAGCAGCTTAGATCTCGGAAACACCATATATTTT.

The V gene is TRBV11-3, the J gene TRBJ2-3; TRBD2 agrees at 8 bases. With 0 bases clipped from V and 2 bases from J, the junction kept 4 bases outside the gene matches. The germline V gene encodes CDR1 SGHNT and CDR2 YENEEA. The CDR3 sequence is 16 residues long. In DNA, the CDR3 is TGTGCCAGCAGCTTAGATCTAGCGGGCGTCACAGATACGCAGTATTTT. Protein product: CASSLDLAGVTDTQYF.

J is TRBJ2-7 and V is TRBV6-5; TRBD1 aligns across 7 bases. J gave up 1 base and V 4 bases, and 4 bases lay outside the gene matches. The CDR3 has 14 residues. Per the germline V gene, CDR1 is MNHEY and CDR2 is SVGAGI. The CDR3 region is CASSSTGRSYEQYF. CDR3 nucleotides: TGTGCCAGCAGTTCGACAGGGAGATCCTACGAGCAGTACTTC.

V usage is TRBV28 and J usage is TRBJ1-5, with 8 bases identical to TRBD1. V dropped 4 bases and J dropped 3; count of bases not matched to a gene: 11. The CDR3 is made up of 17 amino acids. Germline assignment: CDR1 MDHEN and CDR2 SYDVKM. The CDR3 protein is CASSSYAGGGFNQPQHF. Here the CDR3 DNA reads TGTGCCAGCAGTTCTTATGCAGGGGGCGGTTTCAATCAGCCCCAGCATTTT.

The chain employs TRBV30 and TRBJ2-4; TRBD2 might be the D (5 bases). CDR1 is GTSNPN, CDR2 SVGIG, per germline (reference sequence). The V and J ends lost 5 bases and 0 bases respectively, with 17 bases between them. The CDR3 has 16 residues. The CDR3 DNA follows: TGTGCCTGGTCCCTAGGCGGACTTCTAGCCAAAAACATTCAGTACTTC. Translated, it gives CAWSLGGLLAKNIQYF.

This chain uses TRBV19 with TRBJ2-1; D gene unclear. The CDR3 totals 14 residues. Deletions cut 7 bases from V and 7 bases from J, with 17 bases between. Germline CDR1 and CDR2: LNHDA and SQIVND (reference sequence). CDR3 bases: TGTGCCAGTACCCCGTTGATGAATGCGAATGAGCAGTTCTTC. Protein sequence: CASTPLMNANEQFF.